Sequencing of this TCR beta chain was carried out in a study of T cells in Graves' hyperthyroidism and ophthalmopathy (dated by TCRdb to the late 2010s). Regarding the research as a whole: Peripheral blood samples were taken at initial diagnosis, before any treatment was given. To identify distinguishing TCR V-J signatures, a discovery cohort of about 100 patients was used, comprising some 45 with Graves' ophthalmopathy and approximately 57 with stable Graves' hyperthyroidism. Whether ophthalmopathy could be predicted prospectively was tested in an independent validation cohort made up of under 20 hyperthyroidism patients plus 17 patients who later progressed to ophthalmopathy. The approximately 100 discovery patients were randomly divided into training and test sets at a 7:3 ratio. The study also compared thyroid tissue and blood T-cell repertoires from more than 5 Graves' hyperthyroidism patients. After sampling, hyperthyroidism patients received methimazole starting at 30 mg daily, and ophthalmopathy patients received high-dose intravenous methylprednisolone. The paper reports TCR Vbeta CDR3 sequencing of over 120 peripheral blood samples: fewer than 50 ophthalmopathy, fewer than 80 hyperthyroidism and around 17 progressor patients.

At least ten counts were recorded for this clonotype. It has no known antigen specificity. No base quality information exists; no much larger clone differs at one position. Ophthalmopathy patients had moderately to severely active disease, with a Clinical Activity Score of 3 or more, a NOSPECS grade of 4 or more, and a disease duration of less than 3 months. Any patient with an uncontrolled infection, another autoimmune disease, pregnancy or lactation was excluded. Diagnoses were based on clinical symptoms, serum thyroxine and TRAb, thyroid ultrasound and orbital computed tomography. PBMCs were isolated from approximately 10 ml of fresh peripheral blood by Ficoll-Paque density gradient centrifugation. Trizol reagent was used to extract total RNA, and RNA quality was then checked on an Agilent 2100 Bioanalyzer. The investigation overall reported the following: In cross-validation, a model built on a 13 V-J signature told ophthalmopathy apart from stable hyperthyroidism with approximately 90% sensitivity and around 83% specificity, and in testing the same model reached 80%/75%. Most expanded thyroid clonotypes (frequency above 0.001) were also detected in blood, suggesting blood repertoires may reflect thyroid immune responses. No statistical method was used to set the sample size in advance, and investigators knew the group allocation. In validation, progression to ophthalmopathy was predicted by the model with about 70% sensitivity and roughly 76% specificity, a median of around 6.5 months before onset.

The germline V gene specifies KGHSH as CDR1 and LQKENI as CDR2. V is clipped by 4 bases and J by 9 bases, and the sequence between their germline boundaries is 16 bases long. Taken from cysteine to phenylalanine, the CDR3 has 13 residues. The kept DNA is CDR3 alone, 39 bases in frame from the first base. The TCR beta CDR3 regions were amplified from RNA transcripts. The first round of RT-PCR for the TCR CDR3 was performed with the HTBI primer set and the Qiagen OneStep RT-PCR kit. The libraries were constructed in a second round of multiplex PCR and then size-selected and purified. Sequencing of the libraries was done on an Illumina HiSeq2000 using paired-end 100 bp reads. As for the authors' bioinformatics: SOAPnuke was used to process the raw data, with reads discarded if the reads contained adapters or uncalled bases, had a mean Phred below 15, or lacked an exact constant-primer or identifier match. COPE v1.2.5 was used to merge the high-quality paired reads, and each unique nucleotide sequence was defined as a clonotype. MiTCR v1.1 was used to align the clonotypes against IMGT TRBV, TRBD and TRBJ reference segments. The analysis included only V-J combinations with a frequency above 0.0001, which together covered around 99% of the repertoires. The TCS score was defined as the ratio of F50 (clonal expansion) to E x V (chaos), calculated using BLOSUM62-based TCRdist between CDR3 peptides within each V-J. Welch's t-statistics and random forest reduced roughly 500 V-J features to 10 to 15, which were used in a naive Bayes classifier (R e1071). TCRdb itself trimmed the public reads at Q25 with fastp, ran MiXCR and retained productive beta chains. Rows with a matching CDR3 protein are joined into one entry that keeps the most common DNA and genes. V and J calls and clone size were set by TCRdb, not the authors. For this sample there are about 410,000 distinct CDR3 sequences; roughly 14% appear just once. Of the sample, about 20% falls within the top ten clones.

This clonotype was sampled from a woman in her twenties or thirties with Graves' ophthalmopathy. The sequenced material came from blood. The chain joins TRBV18 to TRBJ2-7, with the D call perhaps TRBD1 or TRBD2, as 6 bases match in each case. The DNA sequence is as follows: TGTGCCAGCTCACGCGGGACAAGGTTTATGCAGTACTTC. Protein translation: CASSRGTRFMQYF.